This entry describes one T cell receptor (beta chain). This specimen belongs to a study of shared clonotypes between healthy human individuals. Data came from immunoSEQ multiplex PCR; TCRdb stores just in-frame clones and leaves some out. The data show approximately 2.5 million clones, roughly 93% seen once. Trimming left V 0 bases short and J 6 bases short, with 8 bases between. The germline V gene encodes CDR1 SGHRS and CDR2 YFSETQ. CDR3 length equals 13 residues. The rearrangement links TRBV5-1 to TRBJ2-3; unclear D gene. The sequenced material came from naive CD4+ T cells from PBMCs. Subset meaning: CD45RA+ positively selected. The origin of this receptor is a man aged 18 to 35 in good health. Some clones in this sample may be carry-over from other donors' samples. The CDR3 DNA reads TGCGCCAGCAGCTTGGCCCCGGTGGATACGCAGTATTTT. Translating gives CASSLAPVDTQYF. Complete variable domain (other parts from reference TRBV5-1 and TRBJ2-3): KAGVTQTPRYLIKTRGQQVTLSCSPISGHRSVSWYQQTPGQGLQFLFEYFSETQRNKGNFPGRFSGRQFSNSRSEMNVSTLELGDSALYLCASSLAPVDTQYFGPGTRLTVL.